Listed below are T cell receptor beta chains from one sample, sequenced in a study of blood T cell repertoires in COVID-19. Sequenced by immunoSEQ multiplex PCR; TCRdb stores in-frame clones only, minus some. Of around 95,000 clones listed, approximately 90% were seen once; the top ten hold approximately 2%. The material sequenced was peripheral blood. The receptors originated from a man aged 50-59 years with active COVID-19. CDR3s include the opening cysteine and the closing phenylalanine or tryptophan. Each record gives: clone size, J gene, V gene, D gene, CDR3 DNA, CDR3 protein. A D gene is named only where the DNA matches it firmly. Rows give clone size only sometimes, using once, few, many, or a class for an expanded clone.

NA,TRBJ2-7,TRBV18,TRBD2,TGTGCCAGCTCAAGTGCCGGCGGGGGGCGCGACGAGCAGTACTTC,CASSSAGGGRDEQYF
NA,TRBJ1-2,TRBV5-4,NA,TGTGCCAGCAGCTTGGAAGGGGTGCGTGGCTACACCTTC,CASSLEGVRGYTF
NA,TRBJ2-5,TRBV30,TRBD2,TGTGCCTGGAGTGGTGGAGCGGGAGAGCTTGGGGAGACCCAGTACTTC,CAWSGGAGELGETQYF
NA,TRBJ2-2,TRBV9,NA,TGTGCCAGCAGCGTAGAATTACGAGGGACCGGGGAGCTGTTTTTT,CASSVELRGTGELFF
NA,TRBJ2-3,TRBV5-1,TRBD1,TGCGCCAGCAGCCCCCCGGGACAGGCTACCGCAGATACGCAGTATTTT,CASSPPGQATADTQYF
NA,TRBJ2-1,TRBV2,TRBD2,TGTGCCAGCAGTGGGACTAGGGCGGGCAATGAGCAGTTCTTC,CASSGTRAGNEQFF
NA,TRBJ2-7,TRBV19,TRBD1,TGTGCCAGTAGTATCCCCGGGACAGGGGGCAAATCCTACGAGCAGTACTTC,CASSIPGTGGKSYEQYF
NA,TRBJ2-3,TRBV13,NA,TGTGCCAGCAGCCCCGGCGGACTCGGCACAGATACGCAGTATTTT,CASSPGGLGTDTQYF
once,TRBJ2-1,TRBV7-2,NA,TGTGCCAGCAGCTTATCCCTATTTTCTTACAATGAGCAGTTCTTC,CASSLSLFSYNEQFF
NA,TRBJ2-1,TRBV18,NA,TGTGCCAGCTCACCAGCGCACTTTAACCACAATGAGCAGTTCTTC,CASSPAHFNHNEQFF
NA,TRBJ2-1,TRBV10-1,TRBD2,TGCGCCAGCAGTGGGAAGCGGGGGGGCCAGAGCTCCTACAATGAGCAGTTCTTC,CASSGKRGGQSSYNEQFF
NA,TRBJ1-5,TRBV3-1/TRBV3-2,NA,TGTGCCAGCAGCCAAGGGGACAACCAGCCCCAGCATTTT,CASSQGDNQPQHF
NA,TRBJ1-5,TRBV9,TRBD1,TGTGCCAGCAGTTTTACAGGGGGCAGTCAGCCCCAGCATTTT,CASSFTGGSQPQHF
few,TRBJ1-4,TRBV4-2,NA,TGTGCCAGCAGCCAAACCGACCGGGGAGGAAATGAAAAACTGTTTTTT,CASSQTDRGGNEKLFF
NA,TRBJ2-1,TRBV15,NA,TGTGCCACCAGCAGAGACTCTCGGGGGAAGGAGCAGTTCTTC,CATSRDSRGKEQFF
NA,TRBJ1-6,TRBV11-2,TRBD1,TGTGCCAGCAGCTTAGAGGGACAGTCAAATTCACCCCTCCACTTT,CASSLEGQSNSPLHF
NA,TRBJ2-1,TRBV11-2,TRBD2,TGTGCCAGCAGCTACCCCGGGACTAGCGGGAAGAGGCAGTTCTTC,CASSYPGTSGKRQFF
NA,TRBJ1-1,TRBV7-8,NA,TGTGCCAGCAGCTTAGGTGCAGGGAACACTGAAGCTTTCTTT,CASSLGAGNTEAFF
NA,TRBJ2-5,TRBV5-1,TRBD2,TGCGCCAGCAGACGGGCGACTAGCAGGGACCAAGAGACCCAGTACTTC,CASRRATSRDQETQYF
NA,TRBJ2-5,TRBV12-3/TRBV12-4,TRBD1,TGTGCCAGCAGCCGGGACAGGGGGGAGACCCAGTACTTC,CASSRDRGETQYF
once,TRBJ1-3,TRBV19,TRBD1,TGTGCCAGCTCGACAGGGTCCTCTGGAAACACCATATATTTT,CASSTGSSGNTIYF
NA,TRBJ2-1,TRBV4-2,TRBD2,TGTGCCAGCAGCCAAGATATGGGATCAACTAGCGGGGTCCTGGAGCAGTTCTTC,CASSQDMGSTSGVLEQFF
NA,TRBJ2-3,TRBV4-1,TRBD1,TGCGCCAGCAGCCAAGCCTTAACAGGGGGAGGCACAGATACGCAGTATTTT,CASSQALTGGGTDTQYF
NA,TRBJ2-7,TRBV14,TRBD1,TGTGCCAGCAGCCAGGGACAGGGGGGCTACGAGCAGTACTTC,CASSQGQGGYEQYF